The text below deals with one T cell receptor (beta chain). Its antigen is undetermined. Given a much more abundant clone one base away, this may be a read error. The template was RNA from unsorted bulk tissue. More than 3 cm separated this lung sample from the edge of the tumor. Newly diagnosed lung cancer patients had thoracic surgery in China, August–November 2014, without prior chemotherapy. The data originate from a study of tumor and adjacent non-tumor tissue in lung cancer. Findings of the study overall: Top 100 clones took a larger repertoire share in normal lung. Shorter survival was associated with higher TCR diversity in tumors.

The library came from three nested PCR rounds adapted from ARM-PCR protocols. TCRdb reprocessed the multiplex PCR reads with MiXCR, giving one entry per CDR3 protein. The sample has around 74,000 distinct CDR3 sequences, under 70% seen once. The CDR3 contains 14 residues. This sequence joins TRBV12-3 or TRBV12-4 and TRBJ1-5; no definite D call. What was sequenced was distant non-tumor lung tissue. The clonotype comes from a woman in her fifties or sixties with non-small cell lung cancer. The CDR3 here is CASSLGIRNQPQQF. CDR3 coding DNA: TGTGCCAGCAGTTTGGGTATTAGGAATCAGCCCCAGCAATTT.